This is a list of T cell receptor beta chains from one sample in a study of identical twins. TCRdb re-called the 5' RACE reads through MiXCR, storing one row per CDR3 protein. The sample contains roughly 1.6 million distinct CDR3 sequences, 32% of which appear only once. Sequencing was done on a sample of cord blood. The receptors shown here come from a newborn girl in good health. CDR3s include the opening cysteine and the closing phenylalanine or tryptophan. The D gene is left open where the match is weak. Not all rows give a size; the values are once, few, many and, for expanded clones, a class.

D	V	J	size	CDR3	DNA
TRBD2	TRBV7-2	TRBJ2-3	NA	CASSVSGLSTDTQYF	TGTGCCAGCAGCGTTAGCGGGTTGAGCACAGATACGCAGTATTTT
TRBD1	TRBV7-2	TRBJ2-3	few	CASSFDRVRGDTQYF	TGTGCCAGCAGCTTCGACAGGGTGAGGGGAGATACGCAGTATTTT
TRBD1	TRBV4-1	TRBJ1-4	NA	CASRFGQGEKLFF	TGCGCCAGCAGATTCGGACAGGGTGAAAAACTGTTTTTT
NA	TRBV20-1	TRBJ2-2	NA	CSARETTRNDGELFF	TGCAGTGCTAGAGAAACGACTAGAAATGACGGGGAGCTGTTTTTT
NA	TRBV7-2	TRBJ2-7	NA	CASSLDGTGVQSEQYF	TGTGCCAGCAGCTTAGATGGAACGGGGGTTCAGTCCGAGCAGTACTTC
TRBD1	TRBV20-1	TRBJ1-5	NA	CSARGQGRYSNQPQHF	TGCAGTGCTCGGGGACAGGGGAGGTATAGCAATCAGCCCCAGCATTTT
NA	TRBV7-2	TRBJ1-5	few	CASSRIQGNQPQHF	TGTGCCAGCAGTCGGATACAGGGCAATCAGCCCCAGCATTTT
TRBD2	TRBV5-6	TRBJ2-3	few	CASSLVGTSGTRNTDTQYF	TGTGCCAGCAGCTTGGTGGGGACTAGCGGGACTAGAAACACAGATACGCAGTATTTT
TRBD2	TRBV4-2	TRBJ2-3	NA	CASGTSGYTDTQYF	TGTGCCAGCGGGACTAGCGGGTACACAGATACGCAGTATTTT
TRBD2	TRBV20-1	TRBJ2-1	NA	CSARTSGINEQFF	TGCAGTGCCCGGACTAGCGGAATTAATGAGCAGTTCTTC
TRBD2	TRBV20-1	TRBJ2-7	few	CSALKTSGGAYEQYF	TGCAGTGCCCTTAAAACTAGCGGGGGGGCATACGAGCAGTACTTC
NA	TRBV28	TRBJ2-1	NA	CASSFLGGQGEQFF	TGTGCCAGCAGTTTTCTCGGGGGGCAGGGTGAGCAGTTCTTC
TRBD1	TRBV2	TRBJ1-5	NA	CASSEGTVSNQPQHF	TGTGCCAGCAGTGAGGGGACAGTTTCCAATCAGCCCCAGCATTTT
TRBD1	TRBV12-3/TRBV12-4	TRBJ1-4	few	CASSAQGALNEKLFF	TGTGCCAGCAGCGCACAGGGGGCTCTCAATGAAAAACTGTTTTTT
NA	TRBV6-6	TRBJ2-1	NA	CASSYSDTEQFF	TGTGCCAGCAGTTACTCGGATACTGAGCAGTTCTTC
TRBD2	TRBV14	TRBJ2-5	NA	CASSQRRQGLGGTQYF	TGTGCCAGCAGCCAAAGGCGTCAGGGACTAGGAGGGACCCAGTACTTC
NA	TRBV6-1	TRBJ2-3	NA	CASRYETGRHTDTQYF	TGTGCCAGCCGATATGAGACAGGGAGGCACACAGATACGCAGTATTTT
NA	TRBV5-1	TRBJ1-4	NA	CASSSGPQNEKLFF	TGCGCCAGCAGCTCGGGACCGCAAAATGAAAAACTGTTTTTT
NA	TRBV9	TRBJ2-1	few	CASSVGGQVNEQFF	TGTGCCAGCAGCGTAGGTGGGCAGGTTAATGAGCAGTTCTTC
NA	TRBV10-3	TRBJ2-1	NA	CAISESGGGEYNEQFF	TGTGCCATCAGTGAGTCAGGGGGGGGAGAATACAATGAGCAGTTCTTC
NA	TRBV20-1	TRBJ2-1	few	CRAWLSRDNEQFF	TGCAGGGCGTGGCTATCGAGGGACAATGAGCAGTTCTTC
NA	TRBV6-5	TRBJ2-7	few	CASSKFGGYEQYF	TGTGCCAGCAGTAAGTTTGGAGGCTACGAGCAGTACTTC
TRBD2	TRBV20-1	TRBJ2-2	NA	CSARAGGNTGELFF	TGCAGTGCTAGAGCGGGGGGGAACACCGGGGAGCTGTTTTTT
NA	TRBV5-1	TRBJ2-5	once	CTSSLGVETQYF	TGCACCAGCAGCTTGGGGGTGGAGACCCAGTACTTC
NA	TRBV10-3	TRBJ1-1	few	CAISESRSANTEAFF	TGTGCCATCAGTGAGTCCCGCTCTGCGAACACTGAAGCTTTCTTT
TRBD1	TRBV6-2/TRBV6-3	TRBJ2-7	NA	CATTYSGGAYNEQYF	TGTGCCACCACATATTCAGGGGGCGCCTACAATGAGCAGTACTTC
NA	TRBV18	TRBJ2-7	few	CASSPGPAPSYEQYF	TGTGCCAGCTCACCAGGACCGGCCCCCTCCTACGAGCAGTACTTC
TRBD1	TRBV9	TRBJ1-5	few	CASSPTPGQEQPQHF	TGTGCCAGCAGCCCGACTCCGGGACAGGAGCAGCCCCAGCATTTT
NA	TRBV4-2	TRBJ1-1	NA	CASSQGGRGDTEAFF	TGTGCCAGCAGCCAGGGGGGCAGAGGGGACACTGAAGCTTTCTTT
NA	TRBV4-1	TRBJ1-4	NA	CASALDVTGEKLFF	TGCGCCAGCGCCCTTGACGTAACGGGGGAAAAACTGTTTTTT
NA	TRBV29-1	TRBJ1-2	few	CSVEDSGVSYTF	TGCAGCGTTGAAGATTCGGGGGTTAGCTACACCTTC
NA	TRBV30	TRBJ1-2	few	CALGRGHGYTF	TGTGCCTTGGGCAGGGGACATGGCTACACCTTC
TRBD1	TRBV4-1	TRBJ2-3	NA	CASSQGRQGRRDTQYF	TGCGCCAGCAGCCAAGGCCGACAGGGGCGGAGAGATACGCAGTATTTT
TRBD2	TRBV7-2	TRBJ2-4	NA	CASSYSGGAGNIQYF	TGTGCCAGCAGCTATAGCGGGGGGGCTGGAAACATTCAGTACTTC
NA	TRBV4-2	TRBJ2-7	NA	CASSQESLVVYEQYF	TGTGCCAGCAGCCAAGAATCCCTAGTGGTGTACGAGCAGTACTTC
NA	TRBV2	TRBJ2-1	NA	CASTGEGGLYNEQLF	TGTGCCAGCACCGGCGAGGGGGGGCTCTACAATGAGCAGTTATTC
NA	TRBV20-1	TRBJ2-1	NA	CSASGPEYNEQFF	TGCAGTGCTAGCGGACCGGAGTACAATGAGCAGTTCTTC
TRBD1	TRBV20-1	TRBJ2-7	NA	CSARDPGQGVDEQYF	TGCAGTGCTAGGGACCCGGGACAGGGGGTAGACGAGCAGTACTTC
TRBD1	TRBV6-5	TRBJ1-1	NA	CASTKRTGKAFF	TGTGCCAGCACCAAACGGACAGGGAAAGCTTTCTTT
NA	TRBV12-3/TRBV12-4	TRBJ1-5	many	CASSFGRANQPQHF	TGTGCCAGCAGTTTTGGTAGGGCCAATCAGCCCCAGCATTTT
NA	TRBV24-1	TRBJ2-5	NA	CATSDPSGRNERYF	TGTGCCACCAGTGATCCCTCAGGGAGAAATGAGCGGTACTTC
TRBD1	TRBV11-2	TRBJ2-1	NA	CASSLTGTGALSEQFF	TGTGCCAGCAGCTTAACCGGGACAGGGGCTCTCAGTGAGCAGTTCTTC
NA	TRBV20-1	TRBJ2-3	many	CSARGLLTDTQYF	TGCAGTGCTAGAGGCCTACTCACAGATACGCAGTATTTT
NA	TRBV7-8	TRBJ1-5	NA	CASSSPLGQPQHF	TGTGCCAGCAGCTCCCCTTTGGGGCAGCCCCAGCATTTT
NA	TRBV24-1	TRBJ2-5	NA	CATSEGTQYF	TGTGCCACCAGTGAAGGGACCCAGTACTTC
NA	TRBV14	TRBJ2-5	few	CASSQGQYF	TGTGCCAGCAGCCAAGGCCAGTACTTC
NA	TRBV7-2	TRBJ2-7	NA	CASSLGGGGSHYEQYF	TGTGCCAGCAGCTTAGGGGGGGGCGGTTCTCACTACGAGCAGTACTTC